Shown below are 21 T cell receptor beta chains from a single sample sequenced in a study of brain T cells in children with intractable seizures. Sequencing was limited to surgery cases with top T cell transcript signatures in brain tissue. Only in-frame clones appear in the TCRdb table, and some are missing; sequencing was by immunoSEQ multiplex PCR. The table includes 7,500 to 8,000 clones, roughly 73% detected once. The sample in question was resected brain tissue, obtained at surgery. The receptors come from a boy younger than two with tuberous sclerosis and intractable seizures.

This sequence joins TRBV5-1 and TRBJ1-5; 11 bases are a match to TRBD1. The length of the CDR3 is 17 residues. Germline V lookup: CDR1 SGHRS, CDR2 YFSETQ. V lost 0 bases to trimming and J lost 2 bases; unmatched junction nucleotides: 4. The CDR3 spells CASSLGTGGFGNQPQHF. CDR3 coding DNA: TGCGCCAGCAGCTTGGGGACAGGGGGCTTTGGCAATCAGCCCCAGCATTTT.

Note on this clone: This sample includes further DNA sequences coding for the same CDR3. This chain joins TRBV3-1 (or the pseudogene TRBV3-2) and TRBJ1-5; a weak D match, TRBD1 (6 bases). The CDR3 spans 16 residues. Per germline, CDR1 LGHDT and CDR2 YNNKEL (reference sequence). Trimming took 1 base from V and 2 from J, leaving 12 bases between them. The CDR3 loop reads CASSQGLGGGNQPQHF. The CDR3 DNA is TGTGCCAGCAGCCAAGGACTAGGGGGTGGCAATCAGCCCCAGCATTTT.

This sequence joins TRBV25-1 and TRBJ2-2; the D gene is possibly TRBD1 (6 bases). CDR3 length: 14 residues. V was clipped by 4 bases and J by 0 bases, with 6 bases between them. From germline, CDR1 is MGHDK and CDR2 SYGVNS. The CDR3 is CASSGTANTGELFF. CDR3 bases: TGTGCCAGCAGTGGGACAGCGAACACCGGGGAGCTGTTTTTT. The variable domain in full, with the rest retrieved from reference TRBV25-1 and TRBJ2-2, is EADIYQTPRYLVIGTGKKITLECSQTMGHDKMYWYQQDPGMELHLIHYSYGVNSTEKGDLSSESTVSRIRTEHFPLTLESARPSHTSQYLCASSGTANTGELFFGEGSRLTVL.

This chain joins TRBV5-5 and TRBJ2-3; TRBD1 matches at 7 bases. The trim removed 4 bases at V and 4 bases at J, leaving 6 bases unmatched. Germline lookup yields CDR1 SGHKS and CDR2 YYEKEE (reference sequence). CDR3 length: 14 amino acids. The CDR3 DNA is TGTGCCAGCAGCCAACTAGGGGGCGCAGATACGCAGTATTTT. Its translation: CASSQLGGADTQYF.

This chain connects TRBV6-6 to TRBJ1-1; D not certain. The CDR3 spans 10 residues. Trimming removed 10 bases at V and 4 bases at J, with 7 bases between. CDR1 is MNHNY and CDR2 is SVGAGI in the germline V gene (reference sequence). The CDR3 is CAIRGTEAFF. The CDR3 region has the DNA TGTGCCATCCGGGGCACTGAAGCTTTCTTT.

The chain links TRBV19 to TRBJ2-7; weak D call: TRBD1 (5 bases). CDR1 and CDR2 (germline): LNHDA, SQIVND (reference sequence). Trimming shortened V by 2 bases and J by 4 bases, and 15 bases separated the two germline ends. The CDR3 covers 15 residues. The CDR3 DNA follows: TGTGCCAGTAGTATATCGAATATGGGGCAATACGAGCAGTACTTC. Encoded protein: CASSISNMGQYEQYF.

This sequence joins TRBV11-3 and TRBJ2-2; D not certain. The germline V and J ends were trimmed by 4 bases and 2 bases, with 5 bases remaining between them. Germline CDR1 and CDR2: SGHNT and YENEEA. CDR3 size: 13 residues. CDR3 sequence (DNA): TGTGCCAGCAGCTCTTTCAACACCGGGGAGCTGTTTTTT. Protein: CASSSFNTGELFF.

The V gene is TRBV25-1, the J gene TRBJ2-1, with D perhaps given as TRBD1 or TRBD2 (6 bases each). The CDR3 totals 13 residues. Germline CDR1 reads MGHDK; CDR2 reads SYGVNS. The V and J ends lost 1 base and 8 bases respectively, with 9 bases between them. The CDR3 nucleotides are TGTGCCAGCAGTGAATGGGGGGCCCATGAGCAGTTCTTC. It encodes CASSEWGAHEQFF.

The rearrangement links TRBV7-2 to TRBJ1-3, with no clear D. Germline CDR1 SGHTA, CDR2 FQGNSA. V lost 3 bases to trimming and J lost 0 bases, with 9 bases between them. This CDR3 spans 15 amino acids. Written as DNA, the CDR3 is TGTGCCAGCAGCTTGGACTGGGGCTCTGGAAACACCATATATTTT. It encodes CASSLDWGSGNTIYF.

The gene calls are TRBV5-6 and TRBJ1-5, with no clear D. V lost 1 base, J lost 3 bases, and 8 bases lay in between. The CDR3 length is 14 residues. Germline V gene data show CDR1 as SGHDT and CDR2 as YYEEEE. CDR3 sequence reads: CASSLRGINQPQHF. The CDR3 coding sequence is TGTGCCAGCAGCTTGAGAGGGATCAATCAGCCCCAGCATTTT. The full variable domain, rest sourced from reference TRBV5-6 and TRBJ1-5, is DAGVTQSPTHLIKTRGQQVTLRCSPKSGHDTVSWYQQALGQGPQFIFQYYEEEERQRGNFPDRFSGHQFPNYSSELNVNALLLGDSALYLCASSLRGINQPQHFGDGTRLSIL.

This sequence joins TRBV12-3 or TRBV12-4 and TRBJ2-5; no definite D call. This CDR3 spans 13 amino acids. Trimming cost V 4 bases and J 0 bases, with 6 bases left between them. The CDR3 is CASSSKYQETQYF. DNA for the CDR3: TGTGCCAGCAGTTCTAAGTACCAAGAGACCCAGTACTTC.

The chain employs TRBV27 and TRBJ2-1; D unresolved. The germline CDR1 and CDR2 sequences are MNHEY and SMNVEV (reference sequence). The V end lost 4 bases, the J end lost 0 bases, and 13 bases lay between the germline ends. The CDR3 totals 16 residues. The CDR3 spells CASSYSRGSSYNEQFF. The CDR3 DNA sequence: TGTGCCAGCAGTTACTCTAGAGGAAGCTCCTACAATGAGCAGTTCTTC.

V gene TRBV6-5 combines with J gene TRBJ2-3; 11 bases are a match to TRBD2. The V and J ends lost 0 bases and 4 bases, in that order; junction bases with no gene match: 0. This CDR3 comprises 15 residues. Germline loops: CDR1 MNHEY, CDR2 SVGAGI. For the CDR3, the DNA is TGTGCCAGCAGTTACTCGACTAGCGGGGCAGATACGCAGTATTTT. It codes for CASSYSTSGADTQYF.

The rearrangement links TRBV12-2 to TRBJ2-7; the DNA was not compared with TRBD2, the D call given in the table. TRBV12-2 has pseudogene status. There are 15 residues in the CDR3. CDR3: CASRLALELSYEQYF. As DNA, the CDR3 is TGTGCAAGTCGCTTAGCGCTAGAGCTCTCCTACGAGCAGTACTTC.

Sample share makes this clone medium-sized. V gene TRBV9 combines with J gene TRBJ2-1; possibly TRBD2 for D (6 bases). There are 16 residues in the CDR3. V lost 0 bases to trimming and J lost 8 bases, with 18 bases between them. CDR1 and CDR2 (germline): SGDLS, YYNGEE. The CDR3 nucleotides are TGTGCCAGCAGCGTAGAAGGTGGGGGGATTTCGGATGAGCAGTTCTTC. This codes for CASSVEGGGISDEQFF.

This clone appeared once. V gene TRBV30 combines with J gene TRBJ1-1; TRBD1 is a possible D gene (5 bases). The CDR3 covers 17 residues. Germline V CDR1 and CDR2: GTSNPN, SVGIG (reference sequence). With 2 bases removed from V and 0 bases from J, the gap between germline ends came to 19 bases. CDR3 loop: CAWSTARVPRMNTEAFF. CDR3 in DNA: TGTGCCTGGAGTACCGCCAGGGTGCCCCGCATGAACACTGAAGCTTTCTTT.

This clone was observed once. This chain uses TRBV4-1 with TRBJ2-5; TRBD2 matches 7 bases. V shed 0 bases, J shed 5 bases, and the junction held 6 bases outside the gene matches. The CDR3 spans 15 residues. Germline V gene lookup returns CDR1 MGHRA and CDR2 YSYEKL. In nucleotides, the CDR3 is TGCGCCAGCAGCCAAGATATTAGCGGGTCGGAGACCCAGTACTTC. This translates into CASSQDISGSETQYF.

This clone was counted a few times. V and J are TRBV6-6 and TRBJ2-3, with D perhaps matching TRBD2 (5 bases). Trimming took 10 bases from V and 0 from J, leaving 17 bases between them. From germline, CDR1 is MNHNY and CDR2 SVGAGI (reference sequence). There are 15 residues in the CDR3. CDR3 in DNA: TGTGCCATCAGAGTCCGGGAACCTAGCACAGATACGCAGTATTTT. It is translated as CAIRVREPSTDTQYF.

V gene TRBV7-9 combines with J gene TRBJ1-2; perhaps TRBD1 as D (6 bases). The CDR3 sequence is 14 residues long. CDR1 is SEHNR and CDR2 is FQNEAQ in the germline V gene (reference sequence). Trimming removed 6 bases from V and 4 bases from J, with 15 bases in between. The CDR3 nucleotides are TGTGCCAGCAGGGGAGGGGGGTACGGCTATGGCTACACCTTC. Amino acid sequence: CASRGGGYGYGYTF.

The rearrangement uses TRBV29-1 and TRBJ1-2; the D is unclear. The CDR3 has 13 residues. CDR1 and CDR2 from the germline V gene are SQVTM and ANQGSEA. V lost 5 bases, J lost 8 bases, and 18 bases lay in between. CDR3 nucleotide sequence: TGCAGCGTTCAGATTCAGGACTATGGGGGCTACACCTTC. This codes for CSVQIQDYGGYTF.

J is TRBJ1-4 and V is TRBV14; 8 bases fit TRBD1. This CDR3 has 14 residues. Trimming took 5 bases from V and 10 from J; bases not matched to a gene: 9. Germline assignment: CDR1 SGHDN and CDR2 FVKESK. The CDR3 coding sequence is TGTGCCAGCAGCACCCGGGACAGGAGGTCAAAACTGTTTTTT. Residues: CASSTRDRRSKLFF.